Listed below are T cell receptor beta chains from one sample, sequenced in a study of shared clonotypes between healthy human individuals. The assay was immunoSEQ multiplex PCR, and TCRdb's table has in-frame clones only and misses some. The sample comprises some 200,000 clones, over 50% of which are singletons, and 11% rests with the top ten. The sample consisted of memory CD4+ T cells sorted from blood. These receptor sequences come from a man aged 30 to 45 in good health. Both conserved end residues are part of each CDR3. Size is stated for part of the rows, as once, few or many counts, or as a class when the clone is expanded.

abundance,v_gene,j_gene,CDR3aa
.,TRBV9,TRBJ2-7,CASSVAAEREQYF
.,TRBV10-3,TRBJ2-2,CAISASSGDTGELFF
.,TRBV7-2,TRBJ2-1,CASKGPGGYNEQFF
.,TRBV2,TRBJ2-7,CASKGGRVTYEQYF
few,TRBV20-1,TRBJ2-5,CSPNYLETQYF
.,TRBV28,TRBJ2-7,CASQGGGTYEQYF
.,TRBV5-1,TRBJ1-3,CASSVRGGAGGNTIYF
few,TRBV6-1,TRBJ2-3,CASSGLAGGPDTQYF
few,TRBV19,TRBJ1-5,CASSTRQGPQHF
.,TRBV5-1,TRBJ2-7,CASSLVRREGTDEQYF
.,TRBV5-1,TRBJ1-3,CASSLDLLVSGNTIYF
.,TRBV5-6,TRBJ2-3,CASSSGRRGDTQYF
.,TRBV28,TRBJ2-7,CASSTGTGSPYEQYF
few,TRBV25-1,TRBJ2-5,CASSDTQGAGTSPETQYF
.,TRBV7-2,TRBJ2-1,CASSFGLAGNEQFF
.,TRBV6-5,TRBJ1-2,CASSSSTGSGYTF
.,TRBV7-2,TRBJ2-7,CASSPLTSGKYEQYF
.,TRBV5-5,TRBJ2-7,CASSLGWSGSYEQYF
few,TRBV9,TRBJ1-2,CASSVGQAHYGYTF
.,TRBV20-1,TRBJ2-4,CSARHKNIQYF
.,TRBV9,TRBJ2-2,CASSVGVDYYTGELFF
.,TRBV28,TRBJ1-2,CASSSDRPRGYTF